This entry describes one TCR beta chain. Profiles of TCR beta VDJ and CDR3 were generated from a genomic DNA template. MiXCR, run by TCRdb on the reads, gives a single entry per CDR3 protein. The sample has 200,000 to 250,000 distinct CDR3 sequences, about 59% seen once; the top ten hold about 29%. The germline V gene has CDR1 SGHDT and CDR2 YYEEEE. CDR3 length: 15 residues. V lost 4 bases and J lost 4; bases outside the gene matches: 6. This specimen belongs to a study of CD8+CD57+ T cells in acquired aplastic anemia. Study overall: Mean yield of DNA from sorted CD4+ and CD8+ cells was roughly 3.1 ug.

The specimen sequenced was sorted CD4+, CD8+, or CD8+CD57+ T cells (not recorded which) from PBMCs. The clonotype originates from a human donor in good health. The chain couples TRBV5-6 to TRBJ2-2, with 8 bases fitting TRBD1. The CDR3 DNA follows: TGTGCCAGCAGCCGAAGACAGGGGCGCACCGGGGAGCTGTTTTTT. As protein: CASSRRQGRTGELFF.